Each of the 27 T cell receptor beta chains below was sequenced from the same sample in a study of T-cell memory formation after mild COVID-19. TCRdb fed the 5' RACE reads into MiXCR, producing one record per CDR3 protein. Among about 430,000 distinct CDR3 sequences listed, around 17% were seen once. The material sequenced was PBMCs or a T cell subset sorted from them (not recorded which). The source is a man in his late teens or twenties who had mild COVID-19 (a few samples of this study predate the infection). Cell type and time point are not known.

The chain recombines TRBV10-3 with TRBJ1-2; possible D gene TRBD1, 6 bases. This CDR3 contains 13 residues. Germline V gene lookup returns CDR1 ENHRY and CDR2 SYGVKD. Trimming took off 4 bases at V and 6 bases at J, with 12 bases between the two ends. In nucleotides, the CDR3 is TGTGCCATCAGTGGGTCTGGGGGCCATGGCTACACCTTC. Residues: CAISGSGGHGYTF.

The chain recombines TRBV4-1 with TRBJ2-7; D is ambiguous. The V and J ends lost 1 base and 0 bases respectively, with 10 bases between them. The CDR3 totals 15 residues. Germline CDR1 MGHRA, CDR2 YSYEKL. The CDR3 coding sequence is TGCGCCAGCAGCCAAGGCGTGGGAATCTCCTACGAGCAGTACGTC. Translated: CASSQGVGISYEQYV.

The J gene is TRBJ1-5, the V gene TRBV20-1, with D uncertain. The CDR3 length is 16 residues. Trimming cost V 0 bases and J 2 bases, with 14 bases left between them. CDR1 is DFQATT and CDR2 is SNEGSKA in the germline V gene (reference sequence). The DNA of the CDR3 is TGCAGTGCTAGAGATTGGGCTAACGGGGGCAATCAGCCCCAGCATTTT. It specifies CSARDWANGGNQPQHF.

This clonotype turned up a few times. This sequence joins TRBV6-2 or TRBV6-3 and TRBJ2-1; TRBD2 agrees at 10 bases. This CDR3 comprises 18 residues. V lost 7 bases, J lost 4 bases, and 16 bases stayed unmatched. CDR1 is MNHEY and CDR2 is SVGEGT in the germline V gene. This CDR3 is CASKSQRGGRSRYNEQFF. CDR3 coding DNA: TGTGCCAGCAAGTCCCAGCGGGGGGGCCGCTCTCGGTACAATGAGCAGTTCTTC.

There are a few counts of this clonotype. This chain connects TRBV5-1 to TRBJ2-3; weak D call: TRBD2 (6 bases). The germline V gene has CDR1 SGHRS and CDR2 YFSETQ. The CDR3 spans 16 residues. With 4 bases removed from V and 6 bases from J, the gap between germline ends came to 21 bases. For the CDR3, the DNA is TGCGCCAGCAGCACGTTGGCGGGGCCTACGGGGGATACGCAGTATTTT. Its translation: CASSTLAGPTGDTQYF.

J is TRBJ2-7 and V is TRBV4-2; D may be TRBD1 or TRBD2 (5 bases each). V gave up 4 bases and J gave up 3 bases, with 13 bases separating them. Germline loops: CDR1 LGHNA, CDR2 YNFKEQ. The CDR3 runs to 14 residues. CDR3 sequence reads: CASSPRVGVYEQYV. The DNA of the CDR3 is TGTGCCAGCAGCCCCAGGGTGGGGGTCTACGAGCAGTACGTC.

This clonotype was found a few times. The V gene is TRBV7-2, the J gene TRBJ1-6, with D possibly being TRBD1 (5 bases). V lost 7 bases to trimming and J lost 9 bases, with 16 bases between them. The germline V gene encodes CDR1 SGHTA and CDR2 FQGNSA. The CDR3 contains 14 residues. The CDR3 protein is CASTPLQGLSPLHF. CDR3 in DNA: TGTGCCAGCACCCCGCTGCAGGGTCTTTCACCCCTCCACTTT. Full variable domain (rest looked up from reference TRBV7-2 and TRBJ1-6): GAGVSQSPSNKVTEKGKDVELRCDPISGHTALYWYRQSLGQGLEFLIYFQGNSAPDKSGLPSDRFSAERTGGSVSTLTIQRTQQEDSAVYLCASTPLQGLSPLHFGNGTRLTVT.

The J gene is TRBJ2-7, the V gene TRBV4-1; the D gene could be TRBD1 or TRBD2 (5 bases each). This CDR3 spans 15 amino acids. The V gene's germline CDR1 is MGHRA and CDR2 YSYEKL. Deletions cut 1 base from V and 1 base from J, with 11 bases between. CDR3 amino acids: CASSQGAGTSYEQYV. CDR3 coding DNA: TGCGCCAGCAGCCAAGGGGCAGGGACGTCCTACGAGCAGTACGTC.

This clonotype was detected ten times or more. The gene calls are TRBV7-8 and TRBJ1-4; tentative D call: TRBD1 (6 bases). With 5 bases removed from V and 1 base from J, the gap between germline ends came to 23 bases. Germline values: CDR1 SGHVS, CDR2 FQNEAQ. The CDR3 contains 19 residues. The CDR3 reads CASSPRDTISPLTNEKLFF. As DNA, the CDR3 is TGTGCCAGCAGCCCCCGGGACACAATTTCCCCGCTAACTAATGAAAAACTGTTTTTT. The variable domain in full, completed from reference TRBV7-8 and TRBJ1-4, reads GAGVSQSPRYKVAKRGQDVALRCDPISGHVSLFWYQQALGQGPEFLTYFQNEAQLDKSGLPSDRFFAERPEGSVSTLKIQRTQQEDSAVYLCASSPRDTISPLTNEKLFFGSGTQLSVL.

The CDR3 nucleotides read TGTGCCAGCAGCGTCCTGAGGGGGGCCGGGGAGCTGTTTTTT. Protein sequence: CASSVLRGAGELFF. V gene TRBV6-2 or TRBV6-3 combines with J gene TRBJ2-2; D could derive from TRBD1 or TRBD2 (6 bases each). Per germline, CDR1 MNHEY and CDR2 SVGEGT. V dropped 6 bases and J dropped 6 bases, with 14 bases sitting between them. There are 14 residues in the CDR3.

This clonotype was seen only a few times. The rearrangement joins TRBV12-3 or TRBV12-4 to TRBJ1-1; D gene ambiguous. V was trimmed by 7 bases and J by 1 base, leaving 13 bases between them. This CDR3 is built from 14 residues. CDR3 sequence reads: CASTSSPGNTEAFF. CDR3 nucleotide sequence: TGTGCCAGCACCTCTTCCCCCGGGAACACTGAAGCTTTCTTT.

This sequence joins TRBV6-5 and TRBJ2-2, with TRBD2 identical over 11 bases. V trimming: 6 bases; J trimming: 0 bases; junction bases outside the gene matches: 6. Germline values: CDR1 MNHEY, CDR2 SVGAGI. There are 17 residues in the CDR3. CDR3 loop: CASRRLAGGTNTGELFF. The CDR3 bases are TGTGCCAGCAGACGCCTAGCGGGGGGTACGAACACCGGGGAGCTGTTTTTT.

This clonotype was recorded at least ten times. The chain recombines TRBV10-3 with TRBJ1-2; D may be TRBD1 (5 bases). The CDR3 contains 15 residues. Germline V gene sequence: CDR1 ENHRY, CDR2 SYGVKD. The V end lost 5 bases, the J end lost 1 base, and 14 bases lay between the germline ends. The CDR3, as DNA: TGTGCCATCAGTCTTACAGGAGGTGATAACTATGGCTACACCTTC. Protein: CAISLTGGDNYGYTF.

This clonotype was seen a few times. The chain links TRBV7-9 to TRBJ1-6; tentative D call: TRBD1 (5 bases). Trimming removed 11 bases at V and 7 bases at J, with 15 bases between. The CDR3 has 13 residues. The germline V gene encodes CDR1 SEHNR and CDR2 FQNEAQ (reference sequence). CDR3 amino acids: CAGRDGLNSPLHF. The CDR3 nucleotides read TGTGCCGGTCGGGACGGATTAAATTCACCCCTCCACTTT.

For this clonotype: The junction and the germline gene differ at one end; a read error may be behind it. The genes are TRBV4-3 and TRBJ2-3; D is perhaps TRBD1 (5 bases). The CDR3 consists of 15 residues. Germline CDR1 reads LGHNA; CDR2 reads YSLEER. CDR3 DNA: TGCGCCAGCAGTCAAGGGGCAGGGAGCACAGATACGCAGTATTTT. Its protein is CASSQGAGSTDTQYF.

This clonotype was found a few times. The gene calls are TRBV28 and TRBJ2-5, with 9 bases aligning to TRBD1. This CDR3 has 15 residues. V was pared by 5 bases and J by 3 bases, with 7 bases of the junction left unmatched. Germline CDR1 reads MDHEN; CDR2 reads SYDVKM. The CDR3 here is CASSALDRGEETQYF. The CDR3 DNA sequence: TGTGCCAGCAGTGCCCTAGACAGGGGGGAAGAGACCCAGTACTTC.

There are a few counts of this clonotype. V gene TRBV24-1 combines with J gene TRBJ2-6; D might be TRBD1 (6 bases). The CDR3 spans 18 residues. V was shortened by 4 bases and J by 2 bases, with 17 bases between the two germline ends. Per germline, CDR1 KGHDR and CDR2 SFDVKD. CDR3 residues: CATSDHRVGYAGANVLTF. The CDR3 DNA sequence: TGTGCCACCAGTGACCACAGGGTAGGCTACGCTGGGGCCAACGTCCTGACTTTC.

This CDR3 is CASRQQGTTGELFF. In nucleotides, the CDR3 is TGTGCCAGCAGACAGCAGGGGACGACCGGGGAGCTGTTTTTT. V is TRBV3-1 and J is TRBJ2-2; the D gene is possibly TRBD1 (6 bases). The CDR3 runs 14 residues. Trimming left V 6 bases short and J 5 bases short, with 13 bases between. Per the germline V gene, CDR1 is LGHDT and CDR2 is YNNKEL (reference sequence).

This clonotype turned up a few times. The J gene is TRBJ2-5, the V gene TRBV28; the D is unclear. The CDR3 contains 10 residues. Per the germline V gene, CDR1 is MDHEN and CDR2 is SYDVKM. V shed 8 bases and J shed 7 bases, with 8 bases lying between them. CDR3 nucleotides: TGTGCCAGCGGACCAGGGACCCAGTACTTC. Its protein is CASGPGTQYF.

V is TRBV29-1 and J is TRBJ1-2; possible D gene TRBD1, 5 bases. V was pared by 3 bases and J by 7 bases, with 12 bases between. The CDR3 has 12 amino acids. CDR1 is SQVTM and CDR2 is ANQGSEA in the germline V gene. CDR3 in amino acids: CSVDVGARGYTF. The CDR3, as DNA: TGCAGCGTTGATGTAGGGGCTCGTGGCTACACCTTC.

This clonotype appeared a few times. J is TRBJ1-5 and V is TRBV7-9; no definite D call. V lost 1 base, J lost 5 bases, and 12 bases lay in between. CDR1 and CDR2 from the germline V gene are SEHNR and FQNEAQ (reference sequence). The CDR3 totals 15 residues. For the CDR3, the DNA is TGTGCCAGCAGCTTAGGATCGGTCATCCATCAGCCCCAGCATTTT. The encoded protein is CASSLGSVIHQPQHF. The entire variable domain, with the rest obtained from reference TRBV7-9 and TRBJ1-5, is as follows: DTGVSQNPRHKITKRGQNVTFRCDPISEHNRLYWYRQTLGQGPEFLTYFQNEAQLEKSRLLSDRFSAERPKGSFSTLEIQRTEQGDSAMYLCASSLGSVIHQPQHFGDGTRLSIL.

The chain uses TRBV12-3 or TRBV12-4 and TRBJ2-5; D unclear. The CDR3 extends over 13 amino acids. Trimming removed 3 bases at V and 5 bases at J, with 10 bases between. CDR3: CASSFNPRETQYF. The DNA for the CDR3 is TGTGCCAGCAGTTTTAACCCTAGGGAGACCCAGTACTTC.

This clonotype appeared a few times. The CDR3 coding sequence is TGTGCCAGCAGCCCCTACGGCGGGGGGACTGAAGCTTTCTTT. Its translation: CASSPYGGGTEAFF. The rearrangement links TRBV9 to TRBJ1-1, with D possibly matching TRBD1 (5 bases). V was pared by 4 bases and J by 5 bases, with 15 bases between. Germline V gives CDR1 SGDLS, CDR2 YYNGEE. This CDR3 has 14 amino acids.

This clonotype was detected many times. The rearrangement uses TRBV19 and TRBJ2-6; the match to TRBD1 covers 10 bases. After removal of 5 bases from V and 3 bases from J, the junction contained 4 bases not matched to a gene. Looked up from germline, CDR1 is LNHDA and CDR2 is SQIVND (reference sequence). This CDR3 is built from 16 residues. CDR3 amino acids: CASSRQGAIGANVLTF. CDR3 DNA: TGTGCCAGTAGTCGACAGGGGGCGATTGGGGCCAACGTCCTGACTTTC.

V gene TRBV29-1 combines with J gene TRBJ2-7; D is uncertain. This CDR3 contains 13 residues. The germline V gene has CDR1 SQVTM and CDR2 ANQGSEA. Trimming removed 7 bases from V and 1 base from J, with 14 bases in between. The CDR3 DNA follows: TGCAGCGCTAGGACGCCGAGTTCCTACGAGCAGTACTTC. As protein: CSARTPSSYEQYF.

This clonotype was seen ten or more times. This chain links TRBV5-1 with TRBJ2-1, with 7 bases fitting TRBD2. This CDR3 is 15 amino acids long. Trimming at V came to 9 bases and at J to 7 bases, leaving 16 bases not matched to a gene. Germline lookup yields CDR1 SGHRS and CDR2 YFSETQ. The CDR3 DNA is TGCGCCACCGCAATTGAACTGTATAGCGGGAATGAGCAGTTCTTC. It yields the protein CATAIELYSGNEQFF.

The chain has TRBV12-5 and TRBJ1-1; 7 nucleotides line up with TRBD1. Germline CDR1 is LGHNT and CDR2 is FRNRAP. V gave up 4 bases and J gave up 1 base; unmatched junction bases: 3. CDR3 length: 14 amino acids. The DNA of the CDR3 is TGTGCTAGTGGTTATGGGACAGCGAACACTGAAGCTTTCTTT. As protein: CASGYGTANTEAFF.